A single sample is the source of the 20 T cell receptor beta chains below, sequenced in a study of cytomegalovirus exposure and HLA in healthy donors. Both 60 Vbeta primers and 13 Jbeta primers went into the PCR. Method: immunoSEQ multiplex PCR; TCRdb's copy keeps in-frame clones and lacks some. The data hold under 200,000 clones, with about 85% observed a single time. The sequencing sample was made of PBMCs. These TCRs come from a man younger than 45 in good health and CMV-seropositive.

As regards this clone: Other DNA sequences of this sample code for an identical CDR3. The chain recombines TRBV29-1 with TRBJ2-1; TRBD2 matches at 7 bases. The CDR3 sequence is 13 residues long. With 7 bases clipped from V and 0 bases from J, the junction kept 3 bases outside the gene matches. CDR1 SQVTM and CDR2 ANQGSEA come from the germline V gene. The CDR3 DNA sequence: TGCAGCGCTGCGGGGGACTCCTACAATGAGCAGTTCTTC. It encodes CSAAGDSYNEQFF.

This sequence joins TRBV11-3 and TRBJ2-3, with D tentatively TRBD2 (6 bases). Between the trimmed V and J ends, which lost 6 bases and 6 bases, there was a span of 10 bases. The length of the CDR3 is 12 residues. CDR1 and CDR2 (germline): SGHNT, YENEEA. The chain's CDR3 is CASRYSGDTQYF. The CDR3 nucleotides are TGTGCCAGCAGGTACAGCGGGGATACGCAGTATTTT. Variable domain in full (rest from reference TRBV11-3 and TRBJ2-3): EAGVVQSPRYKIIEKKQPVAFWCNPISGHNTLYWYLQNLGQGPELLIRYENEEAVDDSQLPKDRFSAERLKGVDSTLKIQPAELGDSAVYLCASRYSGDTQYFGPGTRLTVL.

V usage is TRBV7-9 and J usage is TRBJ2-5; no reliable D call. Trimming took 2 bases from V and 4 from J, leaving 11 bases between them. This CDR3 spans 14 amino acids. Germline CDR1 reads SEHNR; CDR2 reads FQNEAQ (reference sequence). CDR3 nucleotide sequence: TGTGCCAGCAGCTTAAAGGAGTTGAGAGAGACCCAGTACTTC. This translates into CASSLKELRETQYF.

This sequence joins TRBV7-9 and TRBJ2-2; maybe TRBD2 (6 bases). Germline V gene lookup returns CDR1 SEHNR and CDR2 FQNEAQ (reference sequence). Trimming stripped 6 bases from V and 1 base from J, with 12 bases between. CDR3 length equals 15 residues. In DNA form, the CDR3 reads TGTGCCAGCAGGACGGCTAGCGTGAACACCGGGGAGCTGTTTTTT. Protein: CASRTASVNTGELFF.

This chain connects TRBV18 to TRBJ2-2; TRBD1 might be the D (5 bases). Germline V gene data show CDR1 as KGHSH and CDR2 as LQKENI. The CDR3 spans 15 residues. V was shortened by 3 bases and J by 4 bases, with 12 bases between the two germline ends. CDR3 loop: CASSPLQGTTGELFF. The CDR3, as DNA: TGTGCCAGCTCACCGTTGCAGGGAACCACCGGGGAGCTGTTTTTT.

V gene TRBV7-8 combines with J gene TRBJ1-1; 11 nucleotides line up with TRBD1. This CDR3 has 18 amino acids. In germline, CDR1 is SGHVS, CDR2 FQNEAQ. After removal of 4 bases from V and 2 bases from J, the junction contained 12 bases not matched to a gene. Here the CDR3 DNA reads TGTGCCAGCAGCTCCCCCACTTGGACAGGGGGCGCAAACACTGAAGCTTTCTTT. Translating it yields CASSSPTWTGGANTEAFF. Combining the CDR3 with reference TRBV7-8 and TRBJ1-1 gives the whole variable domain GAGVSQSPRYKVAKRGQDVALRCDPISGHVSLFWYQQALGQGPEFLTYFQNEAQLDKSGLPSDRFFAERPEGSVSTLKIQRTQQEDSAVYLCASSSPTWTGGANTEAFFGQGTRLTVV.

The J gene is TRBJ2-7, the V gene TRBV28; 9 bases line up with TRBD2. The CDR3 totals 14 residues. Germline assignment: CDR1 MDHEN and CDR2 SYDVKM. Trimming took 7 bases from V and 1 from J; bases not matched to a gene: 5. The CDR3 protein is CASKIAGESYEQYF. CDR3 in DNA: TGTGCCAGCAAAATAGCGGGGGAATCCTACGAGCAGTACTTC.

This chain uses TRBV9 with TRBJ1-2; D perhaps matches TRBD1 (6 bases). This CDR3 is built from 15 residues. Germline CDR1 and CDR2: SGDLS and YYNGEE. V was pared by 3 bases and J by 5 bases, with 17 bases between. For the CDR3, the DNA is TGTGCCAGCAGCGGGGGTCTCCGACAGGTATATGGCTACACCTTC. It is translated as CASSGGLRQVYGYTF.

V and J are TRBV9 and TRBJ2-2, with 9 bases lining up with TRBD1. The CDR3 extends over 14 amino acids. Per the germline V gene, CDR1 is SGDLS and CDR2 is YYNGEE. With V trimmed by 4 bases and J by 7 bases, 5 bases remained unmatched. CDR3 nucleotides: TGTGCCAGCAGCCCCGGGACAGGGCTCGGGGAGCTGTTTTTT. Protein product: CASSPGTGLGELFF.

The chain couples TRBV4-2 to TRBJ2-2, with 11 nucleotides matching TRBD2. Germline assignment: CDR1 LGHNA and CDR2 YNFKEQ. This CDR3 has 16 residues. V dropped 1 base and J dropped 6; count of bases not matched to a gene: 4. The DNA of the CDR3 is TGTGCCAGCAGCCAAGCTTTACTAGCGGGAGCCGGGGAGCTGTTTTTT. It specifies CASSQALLAGAGELFF.

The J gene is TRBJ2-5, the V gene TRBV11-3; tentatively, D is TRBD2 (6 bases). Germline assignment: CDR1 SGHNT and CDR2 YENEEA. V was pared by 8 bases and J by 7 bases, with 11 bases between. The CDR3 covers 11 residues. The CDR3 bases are TGTGCCAGCGGAACGGGGGTGACCCAGTACTTC. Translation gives CASGTGVTQYF.

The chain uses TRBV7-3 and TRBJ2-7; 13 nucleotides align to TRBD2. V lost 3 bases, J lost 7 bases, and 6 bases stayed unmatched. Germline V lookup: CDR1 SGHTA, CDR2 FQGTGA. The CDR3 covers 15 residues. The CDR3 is CASSFRTSGSREQYV. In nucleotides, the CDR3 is TGTGCCAGCAGCTTCCGGACTAGCGGGAGTCGAGAGCAGTACGTC.

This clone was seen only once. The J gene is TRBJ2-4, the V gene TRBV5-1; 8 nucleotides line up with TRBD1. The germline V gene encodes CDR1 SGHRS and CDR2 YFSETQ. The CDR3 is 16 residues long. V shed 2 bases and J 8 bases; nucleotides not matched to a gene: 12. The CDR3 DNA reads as TGCGCCAGCAGCTTAAAGGACAGGGAGTGGGGATACATTCAGTACTTC. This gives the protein CASSLKDREWGYIQYF.

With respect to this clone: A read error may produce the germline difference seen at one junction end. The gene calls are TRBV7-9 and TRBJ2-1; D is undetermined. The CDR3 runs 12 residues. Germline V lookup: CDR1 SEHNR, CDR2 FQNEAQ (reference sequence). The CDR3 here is CSSSLGRSEQFF. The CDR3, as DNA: TGTTCCAGCAGCTTAGGCAGATCTGAGCAGTTCTTC.

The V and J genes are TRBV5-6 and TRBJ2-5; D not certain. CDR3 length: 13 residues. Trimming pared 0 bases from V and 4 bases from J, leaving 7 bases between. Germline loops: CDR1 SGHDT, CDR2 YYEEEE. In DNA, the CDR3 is TGTGCCAGCAGCTTGGATCGGAGAGAGACCCAGTACTTC. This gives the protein CASSLDRRETQYF.

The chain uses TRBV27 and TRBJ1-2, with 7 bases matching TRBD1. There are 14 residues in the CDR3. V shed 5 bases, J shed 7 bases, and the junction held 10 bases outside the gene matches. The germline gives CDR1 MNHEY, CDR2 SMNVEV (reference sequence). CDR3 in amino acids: CASSRTDRVGGYTF. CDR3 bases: TGTGCCAGCAGTCGAACCGACAGGGTCGGTGGCTACACCTTC.

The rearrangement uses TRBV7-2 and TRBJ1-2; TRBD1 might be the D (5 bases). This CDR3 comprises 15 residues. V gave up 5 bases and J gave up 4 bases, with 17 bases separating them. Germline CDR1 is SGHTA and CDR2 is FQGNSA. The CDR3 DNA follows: TGTGCCAGCAGCCCCCATCCGCCCGGGGGCTATGGCTACACCTTC. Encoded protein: CASSPHPPGGYGYTF.

The CDR3 spells CASSPFAQGTNEKLFF. As DNA, the CDR3 is TGTGCCAGCAGCCCCTTCGCTCAGGGTACTAATGAAAAACTGTTTTTT. This chain links TRBV7-9 with TRBJ1-4; D perhaps matches TRBD1 (5 bases). V was clipped by 5 bases and J by 2 bases, with 15 bases between them. Germline CDR1 reads SEHNR; CDR2 reads FQNEAQ (reference sequence). This CDR3 contains 16 residues.

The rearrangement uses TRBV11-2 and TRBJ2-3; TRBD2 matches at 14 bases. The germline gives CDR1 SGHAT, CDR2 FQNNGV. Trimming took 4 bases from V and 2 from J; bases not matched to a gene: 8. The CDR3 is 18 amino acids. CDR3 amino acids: CASSSLSGLAGDTDTQYF. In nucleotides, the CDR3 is TGTGCCAGCAGCTCCCTCTCGGGACTAGCGGGAGACACAGATACGCAGTATTTT.

The CDR3 is CASSPGRRGGYEQYF. DNA for the CDR3: TGCGCCAGCAGCCCCGGGCGGAGGGGGGGGTACGAGCAGTACTTC. The V call is TRBV4-1, the J call TRBJ2-7; D perhaps matches TRBD2 (7 bases). Germline CDR1 and CDR2: MGHRA and YSYEKL. V lost 4 bases, J lost 4 bases, and 17 bases lay in between. The CDR3 is 15 residues long.